Described below is a single T cell receptor beta chain sequence and its context. Antigen unknown. V was pared by 2 bases and J by 4 bases, with 4 bases of the junction left unmatched. The CDR3 loop spans 16 amino acids. Per germline, CDR1 MNHNS and CDR2 SASEGT. The record originates from a study of cytomegalovirus exposure and HLA in healthy donors. Study-wide points: When analyzed later, a missense DCLRE1C variant was found to be linked to TCR beta V- and J-gene trimming.

This PCR relied on a set of 60 Vbeta primers and 13 Jbeta primers. The protocol was immunoSEQ multiplex PCR, while the TCRdb copy is restricted to in-frame clones and leaves out a portion. The sample contains 150,000 to 250,000 clones, about four fifths of which appear only once. Sequencing was performed on PBMCs. The rearrangement links TRBV6-1 to TRBJ1-3, with TRBD1 matching 11 bases. The sequence derives from a boy between 2 and 10 years old in good health and CMV-seronegative. The CDR3 bases are TGTGCCAGCAGTGAATTAAGGACAGGGGGCGGAAACACCATATATTTT. Translated, it gives CASSELRTGGGNTIYF.